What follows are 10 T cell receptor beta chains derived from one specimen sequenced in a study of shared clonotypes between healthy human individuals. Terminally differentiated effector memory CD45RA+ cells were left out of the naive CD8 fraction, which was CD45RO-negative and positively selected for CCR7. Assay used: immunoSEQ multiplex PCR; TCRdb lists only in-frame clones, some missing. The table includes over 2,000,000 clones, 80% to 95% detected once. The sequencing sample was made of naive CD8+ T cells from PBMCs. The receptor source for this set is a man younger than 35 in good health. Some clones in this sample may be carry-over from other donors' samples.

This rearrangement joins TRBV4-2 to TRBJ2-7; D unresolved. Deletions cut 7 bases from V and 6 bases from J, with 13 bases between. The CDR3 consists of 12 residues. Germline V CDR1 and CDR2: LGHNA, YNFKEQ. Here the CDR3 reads CASNLGSGEQYF. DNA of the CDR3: TGTGCCAGCAACCTGGGTTCGGGCGAGCAGTACTTC.

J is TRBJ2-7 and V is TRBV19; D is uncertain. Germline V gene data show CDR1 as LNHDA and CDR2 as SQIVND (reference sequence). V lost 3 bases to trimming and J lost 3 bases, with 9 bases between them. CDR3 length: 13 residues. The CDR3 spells CASSISFSYEQYF. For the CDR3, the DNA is TGTGCCAGTAGTATCAGTTTCAGCTACGAGCAGTACTTC.

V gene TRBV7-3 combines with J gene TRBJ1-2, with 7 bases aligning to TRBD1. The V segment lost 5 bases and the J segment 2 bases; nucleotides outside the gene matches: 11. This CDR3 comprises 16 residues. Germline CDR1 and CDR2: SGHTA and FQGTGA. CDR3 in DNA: TGTGCCAGCAGCCTAGCCGGAGGGGGCTCGAACTATGGCTACACCTTC. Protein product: CASSLAGGGSNYGYTF. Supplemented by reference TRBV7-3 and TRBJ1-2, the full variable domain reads GAGVSQTPSNKVTEKGKYVELRCDPISGHTALYWYRQSLGQGPEFLIYFQGTGAADDSGLPNDRFFAVRPEGSVSTLKIQRTERGDSAVYLCASSLAGGGSNYGYTFGSGTRLTVV.

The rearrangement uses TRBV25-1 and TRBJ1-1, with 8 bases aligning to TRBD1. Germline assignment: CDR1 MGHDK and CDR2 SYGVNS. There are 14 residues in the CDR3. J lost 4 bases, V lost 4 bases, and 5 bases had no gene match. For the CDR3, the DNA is TGTGCCAGCAGTGGAGCGACAGGGGCCACTGAAGCTTTCTTT. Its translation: CASSGATGATEAFF.

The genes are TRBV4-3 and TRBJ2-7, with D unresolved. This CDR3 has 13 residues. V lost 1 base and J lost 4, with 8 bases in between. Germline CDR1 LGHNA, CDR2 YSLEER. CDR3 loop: CASSQGSRYEQYF. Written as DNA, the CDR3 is TGCGCCAGCAGCCAAGGAAGTCGATACGAGCAGTACTTC.

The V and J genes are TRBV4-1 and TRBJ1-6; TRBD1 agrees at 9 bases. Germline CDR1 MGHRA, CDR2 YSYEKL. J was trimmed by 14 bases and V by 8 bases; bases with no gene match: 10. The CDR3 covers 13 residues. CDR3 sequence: CASGQGNGQALHF. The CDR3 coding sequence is TGCGCCAGCGGACAGGGGAATGGGCAGGCCCTCCACTTT.

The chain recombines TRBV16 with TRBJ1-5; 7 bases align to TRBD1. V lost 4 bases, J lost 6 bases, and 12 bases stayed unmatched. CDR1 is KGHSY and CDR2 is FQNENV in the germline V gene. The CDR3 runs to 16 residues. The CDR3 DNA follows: TGTGCCAGCAGCCGTTCGGGTCAGGGGGACATTCAGCCCCAGCATTTT. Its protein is CASSRSGQGDIQPQHF.

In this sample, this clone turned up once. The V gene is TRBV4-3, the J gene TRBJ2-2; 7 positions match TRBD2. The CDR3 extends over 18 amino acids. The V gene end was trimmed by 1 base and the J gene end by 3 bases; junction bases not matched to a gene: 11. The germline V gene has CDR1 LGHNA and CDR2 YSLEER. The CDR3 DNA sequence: TGCGCCAGCAGCCAAGGTAGTGCCGGGAGGCTCGACACCGGGGAGCTGTTTTTT. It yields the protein CASSQGSAGRLDTGELFF.

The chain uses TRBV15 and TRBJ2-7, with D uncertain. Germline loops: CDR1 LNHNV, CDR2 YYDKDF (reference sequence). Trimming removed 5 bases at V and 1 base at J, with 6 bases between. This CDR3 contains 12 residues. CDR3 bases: TGTGCCACCAGCTACCCATCCTACGAGCAGTACTTC. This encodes CATSYPSYEQYF.

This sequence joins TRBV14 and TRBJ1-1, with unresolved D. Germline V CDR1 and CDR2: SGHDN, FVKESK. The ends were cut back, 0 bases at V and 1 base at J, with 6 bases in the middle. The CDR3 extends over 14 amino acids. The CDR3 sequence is CASSQDLSNTEAFF. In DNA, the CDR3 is TGTGCCAGCAGCCAAGACCTCTCGAACACTGAAGCTTTCTTT.